Listed below are T cell receptor beta chains from one sample, sequenced in a study of blood T cells in healthy people across ages. TCRdb processed the 5' RACE reads anew with MiXCR; each CDR3 protein has one entry. Of around 1.5 million distinct CDR3 sequences detected, 55% to 75% appear once; the ten largest clones hold roughly 7%. Material: blood. These receptors were taken from a man aged 18 to 30 in good health. CDR3s include the opening cysteine and the closing phenylalanine or tryptophan. A D gene is named only where the DNA matches it firmly. Size is stated for part of the rows, as once, few or many counts, or as a class when the clone is expanded.

V gene: TRBV6-2/TRBV6-3
J gene: TRBJ2-1
clone size: -
D gene: -
CDR3 DNA: TGTGCCAGCAGAGAGCCAACGTACAATGAGCAGTTCTTC
CDR3 protein: CASREPTYNEQFF

V gene: TRBV29-1
J gene: TRBJ2-7
clone size: few
D gene: TRBD2
CDR3 DNA: TGCAGCGTTGCGGGAGGACTAGCGGGAGATCGGGACGAGCAGTACTTC
CDR3 protein: CSVAGGLAGDRDEQYF

V gene: TRBV2
J gene: TRBJ1-1
clone size: few
D gene: -
CDR3 DNA: TGTGCCAGCCTCAACATGGTGAACACTGAAGCTTTCTTT
CDR3 protein: CASLNMVNTEAFF

V gene: TRBV29-1
J gene: TRBJ2-5
clone size: -
D gene: -
CDR3 DNA: TGCAGCGTCGGACCACGACTTGGGGGGGAGACCCAGTACTTC
CDR3 protein: CSVGPRLGGETQYF

V gene: TRBV7-9
J gene: TRBJ2-5
clone size: -
D gene: -
CDR3 DNA: TGTGCCAGCAGCTTAGTCCAGGGTTTAGAGACCCAGTACTTC
CDR3 protein: CASSLVQGLETQYF

V gene: TRBV29-1
J gene: TRBJ2-5
clone size: -
D gene: -
CDR3 DNA: TGCAGCGTTGAAGATGGGGGAGGTGGGACCCAGTACTTC
CDR3 protein: CSVEDGGGGTQYF

V gene: TRBV4-1
J gene: TRBJ2-2
clone size: few
D gene: TRBD2
CDR3 DNA: TGCGCCAGCAGCCAAGACGACCTGAGACTAGCGATGAACACCGGGGAGCTGTTTTTT
CDR3 protein: CASSQDDLRLAMNTGELFF

V gene: TRBV27
J gene: TRBJ1-1
clone size: -
D gene: TRBD1
CDR3 DNA: TGTGCCAGCAGTAGACAGGGGGCAAAGGAGAACACTGAAGCTTTCTTT
CDR3 protein: CASSRQGAKENTEAFF

V gene: TRBV4-1
J gene: TRBJ1-2
clone size: -
D gene: -
CDR3 DNA: TGCGCCAGCAGCCGGGACAATGGCTACACCTTC
CDR3 protein: CASSRDNGYTF

V gene: TRBV4-1
J gene: TRBJ2-7
clone size: -
D gene: -
CDR3 DNA: TGCGCCAGCAGCCATGCACATCAATACAATGAGCAGTACTTC
CDR3 protein: CASSHAHQYNEQYF

V gene: TRBV28
J gene: TRBJ2-5
clone size: -
D gene: -
CDR3 DNA: TGTGCCAGCAGTCCATATTCAGGCCGGGAGACCCAGTACTTC
CDR3 protein: CASSPYSGRETQYF

V gene: TRBV10-3
J gene: TRBJ2-5
clone size: -
D gene: TRBD1
CDR3 DNA: TGTGCCACCGAAGACAGGGGTGGGAGTGAGACCCAGTACTTC
CDR3 protein: CATEDRGGSETQYF

V gene: TRBV5-1
J gene: TRBJ1-2
clone size: few
D gene: -
CDR3 DNA: TGCGCCAGCAGCTTGGATCGGCCGGGCCGATATGGCTACACCTTC
CDR3 protein: CASSLDRPGRYGYTF

V gene: TRBV7-6
J gene: TRBJ2-5
clone size: -
D gene: -
CDR3 DNA: TGTGCCAGCAGCTTGAAACAAGAGACCCAGTACTTC
CDR3 protein: CASSLKQETQYF

V gene: TRBV6-5
J gene: TRBJ2-3
clone size: -
D gene: -
CDR3 DNA: TGTGCCAGCAGTTACTCGAAGTATGCGGATACGCAGTATTTT
CDR3 protein: CASSYSKYADTQYF

V gene: TRBV4-1
J gene: TRBJ1-5
clone size: few
D gene: -
CDR3 DNA: TGCGCCAGCAGCCAAGGCCCCGGGCGCAATCAGCCCCAGCATTTT
CDR3 protein: CASSQGPGRNQPQHF

V gene: TRBV6-6
J gene: TRBJ2-1
clone size: few
D gene: TRBD1
CDR3 DNA: TGTGCCAGCAGTTCTGGGACAGGGGGTTCCTACAATGAGCAGTTCTTC
CDR3 protein: CASSSGTGGSYNEQFF

V gene: TRBV6-2/TRBV6-3
J gene: TRBJ1-2
clone size: -
D gene: TRBD1
CDR3 DNA: TGTGCCAGCAGTTACTCGACAGGGTTGGAGTCTGGCTACACCTTC
CDR3 protein: CASSYSTGLESGYTF

V gene: TRBV19
J gene: TRBJ1-2
clone size: -
D gene: -
CDR3 DNA: TGTGCCAGTAGTACGCTACAAATAGGTAACCCATCCACTGGCTACACCTTC
CDR3 protein: CASSTLQIGNPSTGYTF

V gene: TRBV5-1
J gene: TRBJ2-1
clone size: once
D gene: -
CDR3 DNA: TGCGCCAGCAGCTTGGTTCAGGGCCATGAGCAGTTCTTC
CDR3 protein: CASSLVQGHEQFF

V gene: TRBV7-2
J gene: TRBJ2-5
clone size: -
D gene: TRBD2
CDR3 DNA: TGTGCCAGCAGCCCCCCTAGCGGGAGTGCGAAGACCCAGTACTTC
CDR3 protein: CASSPPSGSAKTQYF

V gene: TRBV6-6
J gene: TRBJ1-5
clone size: -
D gene: TRBD1
CDR3 DNA: TGTGCCAGCACCCTGGACAGGGGGCGCAATCAGCCCCAGCATTTT
CDR3 protein: CASTLDRGRNQPQHF

V gene: TRBV12-3/TRBV12-4
J gene: TRBJ2-4
clone size: -
D gene: -
CDR3 DNA: TGTGCCAGCGGGGTTCCTGGCGGGAAAAACATTCGGTACTTC
CDR3 protein: CASGVPGGKNIRYF

V gene: TRBV28
J gene: TRBJ1-1
clone size: few
D gene: -
CDR3 DNA: TGTGCCAGCAGTGAAGTCCTCGCCGCGAACACTGAAGCTTTCTTT
CDR3 protein: CASSEVLAANTEAFF

V gene: TRBV12-3/TRBV12-4
J gene: TRBJ1-2
clone size: -
D gene: -
CDR3 DNA: TGTGCCAGCAGTTTCGGACAGCCCTATGGCTACACCTTC
CDR3 protein: CASSFGQPYGYTF

V gene: TRBV7-2
J gene: TRBJ2-3
clone size: few
D gene: -
CDR3 DNA: TGTGCCAGCAGCCCGGGGGACAACTATAGCACAGATACGCAGTATTTT
CDR3 protein: CASSPGDNYSTDTQYF

V gene: TRBV29-1
J gene: TRBJ1-2
clone size: few
D gene: TRBD1
CDR3 DNA: TGCAGCGCCAATCCCGGGACAGGGAGATATGGCTACACCTTC
CDR3 protein: CSANPGTGRYGYTF

V gene: TRBV7-9
J gene: TRBJ1-2
clone size: -
D gene: -
CDR3 DNA: TGTGCCAGCAGAGTCGACGTCTATGGCTACACCTTC
CDR3 protein: CASRVDVYGYTF

V gene: TRBV7-2
J gene: TRBJ2-1
clone size: -
D gene: -
CDR3 DNA: TGTGCCAGCAGCTATTGGGGGGGGCGCTCCTACAATGAGCAGTTCTTC
CDR3 protein: CASSYWGGRSYNEQFF

V gene: TRBV20-1
J gene: TRBJ2-1
clone size: few
D gene: TRBD2
CDR3 DNA: TGCAGTGCACACAGCGGGGTCTACAATGAGCAGTTCTTC
CDR3 protein: CSAHSGVYNEQFF

V gene: TRBV27
J gene: TRBJ2-7
clone size: -
D gene: -
CDR3 DNA: TGTGCCAGCAGTTTGTACCCGTCGTACGAGCAGTACTTC
CDR3 protein: CASSLYPSYEQYF

V gene: TRBV10-2
J gene: TRBJ1-2
clone size: -
D gene: -
CDR3 DNA: TGCGCCAGCAGTCCGCTGGCCGTGGATGGCTACACCTTC
CDR3 protein: CASSPLAVDGYTF

V gene: TRBV2
J gene: TRBJ1-1
clone size: few
D gene: -
CDR3 DNA: TGTGCCAGCAGTGAAACGAAGTTCGGACGACCTGAAGCTTTCTTT
CDR3 protein: CASSETKFGRPEAFF

V gene: TRBV6-5
J gene: TRBJ2-3
clone size: -
D gene: -
CDR3 DNA: TGTGCCAGCAGTCGGACCTATCGAGATACGCAGTATTTT
CDR3 protein: CASSRTYRDTQYF

V gene: TRBV12-3/TRBV12-4
J gene: TRBJ2-1
clone size: once
D gene: TRBD2
CDR3 DNA: TGTGCCAGCAGACCGCCCTTGACTAGCGGTCCCTCCTACAATGAGCAGTTCTTC
CDR3 protein: CASRPPLTSGPSYNEQFF

V gene: TRBV20-1
J gene: TRBJ1-1
clone size: -
D gene: -
CDR3 DNA: TGCAGTGCGCTTGTCGTTACCGAAGCTTTCTTT
CDR3 protein: CSALVVTEAFF

V gene: TRBV2
J gene: TRBJ2-5
clone size: -
D gene: TRBD1
CDR3 DNA: TGTGCCAGCGGGGGACAGATGAGAGATCAAGAGACCCAGTACTTC
CDR3 protein: CASGGQMRDQETQYF

V gene: TRBV2
J gene: TRBJ2-6
clone size: -
D gene: -
CDR3 DNA: TGTGCCAGCATTTGGCAGTCTGGGGCCAACGTCCTGACTTTC
CDR3 protein: CASIWQSGANVLTF

V gene: TRBV4-2
J gene: TRBJ2-1
clone size: -
D gene: -
CDR3 DNA: TGTGCCAGCAGCCAAGATGAGACCGGATTTTACAATGAGCAGTTCTTC
CDR3 protein: CASSQDETGFYNEQFF

V gene: TRBV20-1
J gene: TRBJ2-1
clone size: -
D gene: -
CDR3 DNA: TGCAGTGCTAGTGGGGCGGCTAGATCCTACAATGAGCAGTTCTTC
CDR3 protein: CSASGAARSYNEQFF